Below are 23 T cell receptor beta chains sequenced from a single sample in a study of blood T cell repertoires in COVID-19. Libraries were prepared by immunoSEQ multiplex PCR; TCRdb keeps only in-frame clonotypes and omits some of them. The sample records more than 200,000 clones, under 90% being singletons. The source material was peripheral blood. The receptors stem from a man in his 60s with acute or convalescent COVID-19.

The chain combines TRBV7-2 with TRBJ2-5; 7 bases match TRBD1. Germline lookup yields CDR1 SGHTA and CDR2 FQGNSA. This CDR3 spans 15 amino acids. J gave up 5 bases and V 4 bases, and 10 bases lay outside the gene matches. The CDR3 spells CASSSTTGPWETQYF. CDR3 sequence (DNA): TGTGCCAGCAGCTCCACGACAGGGCCCTGGGAGACCCAGTACTTC.

The count of this clone is one. The J gene is TRBJ2-1, the V gene TRBV3-1 (or the pseudogene TRBV3-2), with 9 bases fitting TRBD2. V trimming: 6 bases; J trimming: 4 bases; junction bases outside the gene matches: 7. Germline loops: CDR1 LGHDT, CDR2 YNNKEL (reference sequence). This CDR3 comprises 15 residues. CDR3 loop: CASRVSGGPYNEQFF. The CDR3 DNA reads as TGTGCCAGCAGAGTCAGCGGGGGGCCATACAATGAGCAGTTCTTC.

This chain links TRBV5-1 with TRBJ2-2; 12 nucleotides agree with TRBD1. This CDR3 contains 15 residues. Trimming removed 5 bases from V and 6 bases from J; junction bases left unmatched: 5. CDR1 is SGHRS and CDR2 is YFSETQ in the germline V gene. This chain's CDR3 is CASRAGTGGSGELFF. As DNA, the CDR3 is TGCGCCAGCAGGGCCGGGACAGGGGGCTCCGGGGAGCTGTTTTTT.

V is TRBV11-2 and J is TRBJ1-6; D not resolved. The CDR3 has 15 residues. Germline-derived CDR1 and CDR2 are SGHAT and FQNNGV. Trimming left V 5 bases short and J 6 bases short, with 14 bases between. Here the CDR3 reads CASSVGLLVNSPLHF. CDR3 nucleotide sequence: TGTGCCAGCAGCGTAGGACTGCTGGTTAATTCACCCCTCCACTTT.

The rearrangement links TRBV7-2 to TRBJ1-1; D gene uncertain. CDR1 is SGHTA and CDR2 is FQGNSA in the germline V gene. V lost 1 base and J 0 bases, leaving 6 bases between the germline ends. The CDR3 length is 14 residues. The CDR3, as DNA: TGTGCCAGCAGCTTAGGAGGTATGAACACTGAAGCTTTCTTT. Residues: CASSLGGMNTEAFF.

The chain couples TRBV27 to TRBJ1-4; D is perhaps TRBD1 (6 bases). Trimming took off 2 bases at V and 5 bases at J, with 12 bases between the two ends. The CDR3 sequence is 15 residues long. Looked up from germline, CDR1 is MNHEY and CDR2 is SMNVEV (reference sequence). CDR3 nucleotide sequence: TGTGCCAGCAGTTTAAGGGGAGGGGGAAATGAAAAACTGTTTTTT. Translated: CASSLRGGGNEKLFF.

The chain recombines TRBV9 with TRBJ1-6, with TRBD1 identical over 7 bases. J was trimmed by 7 bases and V by 3 bases; bases with no gene match: 7. The CDR3 totals 15 residues. From germline, CDR1 is SGDLS and CDR2 YYNGEE. CDR3 sequence reads: CASSASDRFNSPLHF. In DNA, the CDR3 is TGTGCCAGCAGCGCATCGGACAGGTTCAATTCACCCCTCCACTTT.

This rearrangement joins TRBV5-1 to TRBJ1-4; weak D call: TRBD1 (5 bases). This CDR3 comprises 14 residues. The V gene's germline CDR1 is SGHRS and CDR2 YFSETQ. V was pared by 7 bases and J by 0 bases, with 10 bases between. CDR3 amino acids: CASAPTATNEKLFF. The DNA for the CDR3 is TGCGCCAGCGCCCCGACAGCAACTAATGAAAAACTGTTTTTT. Complete variable domain (other parts from reference TRBV5-1 and TRBJ1-4): KAGVTQTPRYLIKTRGQQVTLSCSPISGHRSVSWYQQTPGQGLQFLFEYFSETQRNKGNFPGRFSGRQFSNSRSEMNVSTLELGDSALYLCASAPTATNEKLFFGSGTQLSVL.

The J gene is TRBJ2-1, the V gene TRBV5-5; TRBD1 agrees at 8 bases. V was clipped by 0 bases and J by 7 bases; unmatched bases: 9. CDR1 is SGHKS and CDR2 is YYEKEE in the germline V gene (reference sequence). This CDR3 spans 16 amino acids. CDR3 region: CASSLAGQGALNEQFF. In DNA, the CDR3 is TGTGCCAGCAGCTTGGCCGGCCAGGGGGCCCTGAATGAGCAGTTCTTC.

The chain couples TRBV6-5 to TRBJ2-7; 7 nucleotides align to TRBD2. The CDR3 extends over 13 amino acids. The germline gives CDR1 MNHEY, CDR2 SVGAGI. Trimming cost V 6 bases and J 7 bases; bases outside gene matches: 9. In nucleotides, the CDR3 is TGTGCCAGCAGCCACACGGGGGGAGAAGAGCAGTACTTC. Its translation is CASSHTGGEEQYF.

The chain links TRBV18 to TRBJ1-1; D is unclear. CDR3 length: 15 amino acids. Trimming shortened V by 0 bases and J by 0 bases, and 8 bases separated the two germline ends. Germline V gene data show CDR1 as KGHSH and CDR2 as LQKENI. DNA of the CDR3: TGTGCCAGCTCACCACCGCGCCGCTTGAACACTGAAGCTTTCTTT. It codes for CASSPPRRLNTEAFF.

This chain connects TRBV6-5 to TRBJ2-1, with D hard to call. Looked up from germline, CDR1 is MNHEY and CDR2 is SVGAGI. The CDR3 is 14 amino acids. Trimming stripped 5 bases from V and 6 bases from J, with 14 bases between. CDR3 sequence: CASSTQVLSNEQFF. Written as DNA, the CDR3 is TGTGCCAGCAGTACCCAGGTGTTGTCCAATGAGCAGTTCTTC.

The chain uses TRBV6-2 or TRBV6-3 and TRBJ2-2, with a possible D match to TRBD1 (5 bases). The CDR3 is made up of 15 amino acids. Germline CDR1 MNHEY, CDR2 SVGEGT. The germline V and J ends were trimmed by 2 bases and 8 bases, with 15 bases remaining between them. CDR3 sequence: CASSYLGQEGGELFF. The DNA of the CDR3 is TGTGCCAGCAGTTACCTTGGACAAGAAGGAGGGGAGCTGTTTTTT.

The chain combines TRBV28 with TRBJ1-5, with 7 bases fitting TRBD1. Germline CDR1 is MDHEN and CDR2 is SYDVKM. This CDR3 has 13 residues. The J segment lost 7 bases and the V segment lost 2 bases, leaving 2 bases of the junction unmatched. The CDR3 protein is CASSLAGGQPQHF. In nucleotides, the CDR3 is TGTGCCAGCAGTTTAGCAGGGGGGCAGCCCCAGCATTTT. Full variable domain (rest looked up from reference TRBV28 and TRBJ1-5): DVKVTQSSRYLVKRTGEKVFLECVQDMDHENMFWYRQDPGLGLRLIYFSYDVKMKEKGDIPEGYSVSREKKERFSLILESASTNQTSMYLCASSLAGGQPQHFGDGTRLSIL.

The chain combines TRBV25-1 with TRBJ2-3; no definite D call. This CDR3 is 13 amino acids long. V lost 4 bases and J lost 0, with 5 bases in between. Germline CDR1 and CDR2: MGHDK and SYGVNS. CDR3 DNA sequence: TGTGCCAGCAGTGGAAGCAGCACAGATACGCAGTATTTT. Encoded protein: CASSGSSTDTQYF.

This clone was seen only a few times. The chain carries TRBV3-1 (or the pseudogene TRBV3-2) and TRBJ1-2; D call uncertain. Germline V CDR1 and CDR2: LGHDT, YNNKEL (reference sequence). Trimming cost V 4 bases and J 10 bases, with 13 bases left between them. The CDR3 sequence is 12 residues long. In DNA form, the CDR3 reads TGTGCCAGCAGCCTTGTAAGGAGCCACTACACCTTC. Translated: CASSLVRSHYTF.

V usage is TRBV6-5 and J usage is TRBJ2-3, with D perhaps TRBD2 (6 bases). Germline V gene lookup returns CDR1 MNHEY and CDR2 SVGAGI. This CDR3 spans 14 amino acids. V gave up 2 bases and J gave up 1 base, with 7 bases separating them. CDR3: CASSYQRGTDTQYF. The CDR3 nucleotides read TGTGCCAGCAGTTACCAGCGGGGCACAGATACGCAGTATTTT.

The CDR3 DNA reads as TGTGCCAGCAGCTCCTACCCTACTAGCGGGAGAATGGGAAATGAGCAGTTCTTC. The encoded protein is CASSSYPTSGRMGNEQFF. V is TRBV7-3 and J is TRBJ2-1; TRBD2 agrees at 11 bases. V trimming: 4 bases; J trimming: 7 bases; junction bases outside the gene matches: 15. The CDR3 runs to 18 residues. The germline V gene has CDR1 SGHTA and CDR2 FQGTGA.

CDR3 amino acids: CASSLAGLAGGQDTQYF. Here the CDR3 DNA reads TGCGCCAGCAGCTTAGCGGGACTAGCGGGGGGGCAAGATACGCAGTATTTT. The V and J genes are TRBV5-1 and TRBJ2-3; TRBD2 aligns across 16 bases. The CDR3 totals 17 residues. The germline V gene has CDR1 SGHRS and CDR2 YFSETQ. Unmatched junction bases numbered 5, after V lost 2 bases and J lost 5 bases. Drawing the rest from reference TRBV5-1 and TRBJ2-3, the complete variable domain is KAGVTQTPRYLIKTRGQQVTLSCSPISGHRSVSWYQQTPGQGLQFLFEYFSETQRNKGNFPGRFSGRQFSNSRSEMNVSTLELGDSALYLCASSLAGLAGGQDTQYFGPGTRLTVL.

With respect to this clone: One end of the junction does not line up with germline, which may come from a read error. The DNA for the CDR3 is TGTGCCAGCAGGGAAGGTAGACAGGGGGCCCATGAGCAGTTCTTC. Encoded protein: CASREGRQGAHEQFF. This chain connects TRBV2 to TRBJ2-1, with 10 bases lining up with TRBD1. The CDR3 runs to 15 residues. Germline V gene sequence: CDR1 SNHLY, CDR2 FYNNEI.

This chain connects TRBV28 to TRBJ1-1; 7 bases are shared with TRBD1. V was clipped by 7 bases and J by 11 bases; unmatched bases: 13. The CDR3 covers 13 residues. The germline CDR1 and CDR2 sequences are MDHEN and SYDVKM. CDR3 nucleotide sequence: TGTGCCAGCAACACGGGACAGAGGTTGGCGGCTTTCTTT. It is translated as CASNTGQRLAAFF.

For this clone: Other DNA sequences in this sample translate to the same CDR3. The chain carries TRBV7-9 and TRBJ1-1; TRBD1 agrees at 7 bases. The V and J ends lost 1 base and 7 bases, in that order; junction bases with no gene match: 3. CDR3 length: 13 residues. Per the germline V gene, CDR1 is SEHNR and CDR2 is FQNEAQ (reference sequence). The CDR3 sequence is CASSLGQGSEAFF. The CDR3 DNA reads as TGTGCCAGCAGCTTAGGACAGGGCAGTGAAGCTTTCTTT.

The rearrangement joins TRBV7-2 to TRBJ2-2; TRBD1 matches 7 bases. CDR3 length: 14 amino acids. V was pared by 6 bases and J by 2 bases, with 3 bases of the junction left unmatched. Germline lookup yields CDR1 SGHTA and CDR2 FQGNSA. The CDR3 here is CASRRTGNTGELFF. In nucleotides, the CDR3 is TGTGCCAGCAGACGGACAGGCAACACCGGGGAGCTGTTTTTT.